This TCR beta chain is from a study of T-cell memory formation after mild COVID-19. In the study overall: TCR clusters were mostly donor specific. Notes on the study in general: CD4+ clones that contracted lay mainly in CM and EM; CD8+ ones lay in EMRA. Pre-infection memory carried some responding clones, suggesting that cross-reactive memory joined.

This clonotype was detected only once. What it binds is unknown. The CDR3 has 12 residues. The V gene's germline CDR1 is SGDLS and CDR2 YYNGEE. The V end was cut by 1 base, the J end by 6 bases, with 5 bases between. TCRdb itself ran the 5' RACE reads through MiXCR, one entry per CDR3 protein. The data show some 49,000 distinct CDR3 sequences, around a quarter seen once. The source is a man aged 18 to 29 who had mild COVID-19 (a few samples of this study predate the infection). Cell type and time point are not known. The rearrangement uses TRBV9 and TRBJ2-1, with no clear D. Material: PBMCs or a T cell subset sorted from them (not recorded which). The CDR3 DNA reads TGTGCCAGCAGCGTAACGCCCAATGAGCAGTTCTTC. This translates into CASSVTPNEQFF.